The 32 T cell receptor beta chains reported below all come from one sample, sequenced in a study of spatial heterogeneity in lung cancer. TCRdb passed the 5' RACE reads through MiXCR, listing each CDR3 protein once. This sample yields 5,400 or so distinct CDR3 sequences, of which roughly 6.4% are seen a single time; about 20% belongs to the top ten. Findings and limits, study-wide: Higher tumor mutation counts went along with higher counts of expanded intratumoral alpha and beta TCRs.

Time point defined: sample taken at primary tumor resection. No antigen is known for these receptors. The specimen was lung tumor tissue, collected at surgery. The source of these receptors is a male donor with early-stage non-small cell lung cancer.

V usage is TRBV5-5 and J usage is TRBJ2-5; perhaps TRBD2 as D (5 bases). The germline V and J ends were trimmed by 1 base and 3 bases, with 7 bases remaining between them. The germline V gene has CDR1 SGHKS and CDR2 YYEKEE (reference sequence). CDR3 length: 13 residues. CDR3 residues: CASSLIGKETQYF. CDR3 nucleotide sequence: TGTGCCAGCAGCTTGATCGGGAAAGAGACCCAGTACTTC.

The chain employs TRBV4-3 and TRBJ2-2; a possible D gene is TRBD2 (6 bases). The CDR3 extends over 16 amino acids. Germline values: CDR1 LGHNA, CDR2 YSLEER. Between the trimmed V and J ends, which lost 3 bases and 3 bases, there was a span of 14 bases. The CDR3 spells CASSHLPGLDTGELFF. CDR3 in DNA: TGCGCCAGCAGCCATCTTCCGGGACTCGACACCGGGGAGCTGTTTTTT.

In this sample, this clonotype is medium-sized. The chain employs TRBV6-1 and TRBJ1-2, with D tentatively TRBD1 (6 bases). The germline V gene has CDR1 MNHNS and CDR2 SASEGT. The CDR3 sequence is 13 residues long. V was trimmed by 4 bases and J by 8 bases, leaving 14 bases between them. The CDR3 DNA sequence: TGTGCCAGCAGTGGCCGACAGGACTCCGGCTACACCTTC. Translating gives CASSGRQDSGYTF.

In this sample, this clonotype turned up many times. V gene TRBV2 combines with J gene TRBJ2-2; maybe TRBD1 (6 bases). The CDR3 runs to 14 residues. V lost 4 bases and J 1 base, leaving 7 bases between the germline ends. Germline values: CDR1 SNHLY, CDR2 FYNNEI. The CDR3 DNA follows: TGTGCCAGCAGTGTACAGGGGAACACCGGGGAGCTGTTTTTT. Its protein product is CASSVQGNTGELFF.

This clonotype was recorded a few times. The DNA for the CDR3 is TGTGCCAGCAGCTTACCCAATCAGCCCCAGCATTTT. It encodes CASSLPNQPQHF. The chain combines TRBV7-2 with TRBJ1-5; D is uncertain. V shed 2 bases and J shed 3 bases, with 2 bases lying between them. Germline V gene sequence: CDR1 SGHTA, CDR2 FQGNSA. The CDR3 contains 12 residues.

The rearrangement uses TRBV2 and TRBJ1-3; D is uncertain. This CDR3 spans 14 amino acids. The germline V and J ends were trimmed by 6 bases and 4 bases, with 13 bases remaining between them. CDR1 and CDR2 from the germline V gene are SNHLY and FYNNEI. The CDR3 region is CASSWMGLGNTIYF. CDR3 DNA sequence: TGTGCCAGCAGCTGGATGGGGTTGGGAAACACCATATATTTT.

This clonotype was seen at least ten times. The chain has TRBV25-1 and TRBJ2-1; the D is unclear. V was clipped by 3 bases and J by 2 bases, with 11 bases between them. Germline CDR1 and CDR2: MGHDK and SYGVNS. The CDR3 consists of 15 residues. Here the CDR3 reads CASSDSLAPYNEQFF. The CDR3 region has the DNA TGTGCCAGCAGTGATTCGTTAGCCCCCTACAATGAGCAGTTCTTC.

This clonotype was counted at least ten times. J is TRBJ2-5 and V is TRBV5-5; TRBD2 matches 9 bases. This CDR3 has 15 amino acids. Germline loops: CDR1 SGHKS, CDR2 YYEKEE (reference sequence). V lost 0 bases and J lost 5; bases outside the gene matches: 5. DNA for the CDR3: TGTGCCAGCAGCTTGGGTAGCGGGGGTAGGGAGACCCAGTACTTC. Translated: CASSLGSGGRETQYF.

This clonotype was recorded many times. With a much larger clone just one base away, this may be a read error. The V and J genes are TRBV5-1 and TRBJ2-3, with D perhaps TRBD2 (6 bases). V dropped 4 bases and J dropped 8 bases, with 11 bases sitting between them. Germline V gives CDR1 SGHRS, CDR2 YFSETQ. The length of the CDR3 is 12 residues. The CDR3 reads CASSREGGTQYF. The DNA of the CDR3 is TGCGCCAGCAGCCGAGAGGGAGGTACGCAGTATTTT. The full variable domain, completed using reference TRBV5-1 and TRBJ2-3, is KAGVTQTPRYLIKTRGQQVTLSCSPISGHRSVSWYQQTPGQGLQFLFEYFSETQRNKGNFPGRFSGRQFSNSRSEMNVSTLELGDSALYLCASSREGGTQYFGPGTRLTVL.

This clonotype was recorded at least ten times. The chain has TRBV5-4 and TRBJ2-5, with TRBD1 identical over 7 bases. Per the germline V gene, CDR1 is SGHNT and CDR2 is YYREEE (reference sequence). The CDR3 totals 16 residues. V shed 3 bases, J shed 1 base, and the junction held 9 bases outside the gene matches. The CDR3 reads CASSSTGRRPQETQYF. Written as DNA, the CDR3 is TGTGCCAGCAGCTCGACAGGGAGAAGACCCCAAGAGACCCAGTACTTC.

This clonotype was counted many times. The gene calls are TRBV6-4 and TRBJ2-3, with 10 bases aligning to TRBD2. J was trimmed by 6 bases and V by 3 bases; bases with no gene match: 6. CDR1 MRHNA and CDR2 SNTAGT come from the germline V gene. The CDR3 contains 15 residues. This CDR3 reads CASSELAGDLDTQYF. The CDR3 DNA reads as TGTGCCAGCAGTGAGCTAGCGGGGGATTTGGATACGCAGTATTTT.

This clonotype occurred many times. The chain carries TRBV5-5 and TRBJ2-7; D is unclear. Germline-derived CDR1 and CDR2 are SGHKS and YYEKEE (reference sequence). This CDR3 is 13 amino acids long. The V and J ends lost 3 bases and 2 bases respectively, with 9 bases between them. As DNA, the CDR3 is TGTGCCAGCAGCTACGAGGAACCCTACGAGCAGTACTTC. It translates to CASSYEEPYEQYF.

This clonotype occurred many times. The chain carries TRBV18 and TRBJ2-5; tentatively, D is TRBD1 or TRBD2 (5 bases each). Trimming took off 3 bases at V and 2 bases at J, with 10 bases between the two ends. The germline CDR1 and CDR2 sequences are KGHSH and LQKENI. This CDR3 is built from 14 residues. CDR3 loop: CASSPLRGQETQYF. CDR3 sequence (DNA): TGTGCCAGCTCACCTCTGAGGGGACAAGAGACCCAGTACTTC.

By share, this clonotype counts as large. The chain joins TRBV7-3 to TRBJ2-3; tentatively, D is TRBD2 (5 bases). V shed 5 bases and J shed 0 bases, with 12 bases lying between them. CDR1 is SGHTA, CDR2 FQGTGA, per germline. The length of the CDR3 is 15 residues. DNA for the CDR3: TGTGCCAGCAGCGCCGTAGCGATTAGCACAGATACGCAGTATTTT. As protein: CASSAVAISTDTQYF. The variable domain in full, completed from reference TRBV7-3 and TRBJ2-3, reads GAGVSQTPSNKVTEKGKYVELRCDPISGHTALYWYRQSLGQGPEFLIYFQGTGAADDSGLPNDRFFAVRPEGSVSTLKIQRTERGDSAVYLCASSAVAISTDTQYFGPGTRLTVL.

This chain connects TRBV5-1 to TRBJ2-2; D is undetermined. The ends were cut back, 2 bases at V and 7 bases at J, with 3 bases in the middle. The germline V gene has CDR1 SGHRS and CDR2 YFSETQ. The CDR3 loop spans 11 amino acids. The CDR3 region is CASSFGGELFF. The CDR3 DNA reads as TGCGCCAGCAGCTTTGGCGGGGAGCTGTTTTTT.

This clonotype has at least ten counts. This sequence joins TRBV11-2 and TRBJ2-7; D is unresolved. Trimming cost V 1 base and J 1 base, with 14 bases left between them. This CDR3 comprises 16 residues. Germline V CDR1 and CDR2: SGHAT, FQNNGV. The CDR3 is CASSLGSPRDSYEQYF. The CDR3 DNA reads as TGTGCCAGCAGCTTAGGCTCACCTAGGGATTCCTACGAGCAGTACTTC.

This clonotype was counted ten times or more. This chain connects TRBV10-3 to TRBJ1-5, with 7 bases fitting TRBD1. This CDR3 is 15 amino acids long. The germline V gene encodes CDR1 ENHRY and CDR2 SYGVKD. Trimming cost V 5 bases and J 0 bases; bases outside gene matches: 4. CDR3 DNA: TGTGCCATCAGTAACGGACAGGATAGCAATCAGCCCCAGCATTTT. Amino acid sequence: CAISNGQDSNQPQHF.

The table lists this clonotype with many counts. CDR3 protein: CAISGTGGGYTF. The CDR3 region has the DNA TGTGCCATCAGTGGGACAGGGGGCGGCTACACCTTC. The gene calls are TRBV10-3 and TRBJ1-2; 11 bases agree with TRBD1. V shed 4 bases and J 8 bases; nucleotides not matched to a gene: 0. Germline lookup yields CDR1 ENHRY and CDR2 SYGVKD. The length of the CDR3 is 12 residues.

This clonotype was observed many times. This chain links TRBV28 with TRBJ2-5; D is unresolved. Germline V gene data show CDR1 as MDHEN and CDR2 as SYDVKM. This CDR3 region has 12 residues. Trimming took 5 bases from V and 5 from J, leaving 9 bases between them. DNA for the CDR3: TGTGCCAGCAGTGGGGAAAGGGAGACCCAGTACTTC. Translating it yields CASSGERETQYF.

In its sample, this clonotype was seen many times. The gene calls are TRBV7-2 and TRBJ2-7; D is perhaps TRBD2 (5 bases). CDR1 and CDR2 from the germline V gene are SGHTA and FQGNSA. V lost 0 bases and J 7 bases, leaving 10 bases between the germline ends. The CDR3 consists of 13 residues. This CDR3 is CASSLALAGEQYF. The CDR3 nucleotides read TGTGCCAGCAGCTTAGCCCTAGCCGGGGAGCAGTACTTC.

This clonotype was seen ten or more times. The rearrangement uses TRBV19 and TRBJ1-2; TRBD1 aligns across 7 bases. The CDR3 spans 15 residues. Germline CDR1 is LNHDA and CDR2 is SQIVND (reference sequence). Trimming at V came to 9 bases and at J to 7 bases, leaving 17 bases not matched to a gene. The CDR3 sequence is CASLQRTGVSRGYTF. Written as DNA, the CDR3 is TGTGCCAGCCTACAACGGACAGGAGTGTCGCGTGGCTACACCTTC.

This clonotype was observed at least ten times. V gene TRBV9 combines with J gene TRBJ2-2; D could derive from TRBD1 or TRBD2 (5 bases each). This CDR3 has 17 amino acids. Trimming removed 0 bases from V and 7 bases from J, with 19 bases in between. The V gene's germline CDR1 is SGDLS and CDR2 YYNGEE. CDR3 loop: CASSVVPGTGIDGELFF. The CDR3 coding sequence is TGTGCCAGCAGCGTAGTCCCCGGGACCGGAATTGACGGGGAGCTGTTTTTT.

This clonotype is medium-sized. The CDR3 DNA sequence: TGTGCCAGCAGCCAAGAAAGGAGCACAGATACGCAGTATTTT. Protein product: CASSQERSTDTQYF. The genes are TRBV4-2 and TRBJ2-3; no clear D gene. Trimming shortened V by 0 bases and J by 0 bases, and 4 bases separated the two germline ends. Per germline, CDR1 LGHNA and CDR2 YNFKEQ. The CDR3 has 14 amino acids.

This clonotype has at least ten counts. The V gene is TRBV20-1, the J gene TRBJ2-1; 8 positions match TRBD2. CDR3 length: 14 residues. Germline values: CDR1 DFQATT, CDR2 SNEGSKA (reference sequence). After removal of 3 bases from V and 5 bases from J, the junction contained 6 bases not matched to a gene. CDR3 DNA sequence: TGCAGTGCTAGCGTCGGACTAGCCAACAATGAGCAGTTCTTC. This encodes CSASVGLANNEQFF.

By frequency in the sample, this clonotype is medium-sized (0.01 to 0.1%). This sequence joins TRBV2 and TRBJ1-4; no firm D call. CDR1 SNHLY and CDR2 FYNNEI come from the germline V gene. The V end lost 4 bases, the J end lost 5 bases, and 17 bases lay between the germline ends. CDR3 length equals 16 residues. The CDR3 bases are TGTGCCAGCAGTGGTCTCTTAGGTGGCGTCAATGAAAAACTGTTTTTT. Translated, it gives CASSGLLGGVNEKLFF.

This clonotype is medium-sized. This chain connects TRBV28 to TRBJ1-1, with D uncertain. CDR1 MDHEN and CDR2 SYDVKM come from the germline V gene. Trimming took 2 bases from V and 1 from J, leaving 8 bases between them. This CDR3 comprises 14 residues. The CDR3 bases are TGTGCCAGCAGTTTAATTACCTCGAACACTGAAGCTTTCTTT. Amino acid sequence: CASSLITSNTEAFF.

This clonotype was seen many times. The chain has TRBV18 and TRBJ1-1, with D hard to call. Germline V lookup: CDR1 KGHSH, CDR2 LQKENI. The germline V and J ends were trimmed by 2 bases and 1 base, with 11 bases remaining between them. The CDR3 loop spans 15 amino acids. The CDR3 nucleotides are TGTGCCAGCTCACCAAGGGCGGAGAAGAACACTGAAGCTTTCTTT. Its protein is CASSPRAEKNTEAFF.

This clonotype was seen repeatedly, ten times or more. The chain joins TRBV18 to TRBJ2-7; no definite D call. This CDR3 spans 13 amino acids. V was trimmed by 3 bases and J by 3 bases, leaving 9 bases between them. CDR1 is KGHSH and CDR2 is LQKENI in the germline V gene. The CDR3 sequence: CASSPAKDYEQYF. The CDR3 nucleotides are TGTGCCAGCTCACCCGCGAAAGACTACGAGCAGTACTTC.

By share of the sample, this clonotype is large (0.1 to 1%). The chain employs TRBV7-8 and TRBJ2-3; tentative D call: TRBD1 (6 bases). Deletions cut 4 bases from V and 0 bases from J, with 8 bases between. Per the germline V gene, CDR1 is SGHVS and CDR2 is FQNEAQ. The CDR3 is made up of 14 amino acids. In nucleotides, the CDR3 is TGTGCCAGCAGCTACAGGGTTAGCACAGATACGCAGTATTTT. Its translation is CASSYRVSTDTQYF.

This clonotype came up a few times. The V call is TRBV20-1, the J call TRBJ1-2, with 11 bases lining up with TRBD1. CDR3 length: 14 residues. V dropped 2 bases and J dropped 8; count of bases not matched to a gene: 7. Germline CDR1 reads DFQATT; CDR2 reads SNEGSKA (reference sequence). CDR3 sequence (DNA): TGCAGTGCTAGATCCTGGGACAGGGGGTACGGCTACACCTTC. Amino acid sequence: CSARSWDRGYGYTF.

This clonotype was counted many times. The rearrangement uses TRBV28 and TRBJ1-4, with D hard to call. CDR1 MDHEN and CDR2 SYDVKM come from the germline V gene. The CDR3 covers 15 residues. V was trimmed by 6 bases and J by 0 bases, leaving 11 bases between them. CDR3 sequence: CASRFPGATNEKLFF. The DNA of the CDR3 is TGTGCCAGCAGATTTCCGGGAGCAACTAATGAAAAACTGTTTTTT.

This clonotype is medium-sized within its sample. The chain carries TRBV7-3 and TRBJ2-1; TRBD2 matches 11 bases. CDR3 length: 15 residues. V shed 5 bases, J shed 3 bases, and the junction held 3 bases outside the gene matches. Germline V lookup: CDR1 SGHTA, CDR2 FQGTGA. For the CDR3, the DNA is TGTGCCAGCAGCGAGGGACTAGCGGACTACAATGAGCAGTTCTTC. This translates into CASSEGLADYNEQFF. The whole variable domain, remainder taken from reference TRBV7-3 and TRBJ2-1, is GAGVSQTPSNKVTEKGKYVELRCDPISGHTALYWYRQSLGQGPEFLIYFQGTGAADDSGLPNDRFFAVRPEGSVSTLKIQRTERGDSAVYLCASSEGLADYNEQFFGPGTRLTVL.